This T cell receptor beta chain was sequenced for a study of a mutant IDH1 vaccine in newly diagnosed glioma. For the study at large: Earlier treatment was radiotherapy, temozolomide, or both, with most getting both.

Method: immunoSEQ multiplex PCR; TCRdb's copy keeps in-frame clones and lacks some. The sample records some 60,000 clones, roughly 76% being singletons. About this clone: The target antigen is unknown.

With 5 bases clipped from V and 3 bases from J, the junction kept 11 bases outside the gene matches. Per germline, CDR1 SGHTA and CDR2 FQGNSA. This CDR3 is built from 16 residues. Time point indicated: week 35, safety follow-up. In every dose of vaccine, 300 ug of mutant IDH1 20-mer peptide was given alongside topical imiquimod. Across weeks 1, 3, 5, 7, 11, 15, 19 and 23, patients received a vaccination each time, eight in all. The chain recombines TRBV7-2 with TRBJ2-7, with 9 nucleotides matching TRBD1. The specimen comprised PBMCs, sampled from a glioma patient whose treatment included an IDH1 peptide vaccine. The clonotype comes from a man in his forties with glioma. CDR3: CASSPGTGRIGYEQYF. CDR3 bases: TGTGCCAGCAGCCCCGGGACAGGGAGAATAGGCTACGAGCAGTACTTC.